This T cell receptor beta chain is drawn from a study of T-cell reconstitution after alpha-beta-depleted transplantation in children. J gave up 4 bases and V 0 bases, and 1 base lay outside the gene matches. Germline V gene sequence: CDR1 SGHRS, CDR2 YFSETQ. This CDR3 region has 15 residues. During its preparation, the TCRbeta library received unique molecular identifiers. TCRdb reanalysed the PCR reads using MiXCR and keeps one entry per CDR3 protein. The sample lists 190,000 or so distinct CDR3 sequences, about 14% occurring once. This clonotype was found many times. The chain has TRBV5-1 and TRBJ2-2; TRBD1 matches at 9 bases. Material: PBMCs from the stem cell graft donor, obtained from the stem cell graft. This clonotype originated in a human donor who donated a stem cell graft to a child with acute lymphoblastic leukemia. The CDR3 DNA follows: TGCGCCAGCAGCTTGGAGGGACAGGGCACCGGGGAGCTGTTTTTT. Amino acid sequence: CASSLEGQGTGELFF.